This T cell receptor beta chain was obtained from a study of T-cell reconstitution after alpha-beta-depleted transplantation in children. For TCRbeta, the library was prepared with unique molecular identifiers. From the PCR reads, TCRdb called clonotypes with MiXCR, one entry per CDR3 protein. The table records about 1,000,000 distinct CDR3 sequences, 25% to 30% of them present only once. About this clonotype: Its antigen is not identified.

Findings of the study overall: Surviving recipient cells, namely T cells and thymic progenitors, were the source of high day-60 TCRbeta diversity in some patients.

The junction had 8 bases not matched to a gene; V was cut back by 8 bases and J by 4 bases. In germline, CDR1 is SGHRS, CDR2 YFSETQ. The CDR3 runs to 13 residues. This receptor was identified in a boy less than two years old who had a stem cell transplant for SCID, so the T cells may come from the graft donor. The sample consisted of PBMCs, mostly from graft donor cells, taken 360 days after TCRalphabeta/CD19-depleted stem cell transplant. V is TRBV5-1 and J is TRBJ1-2, with TRBD1 matching over 7 bases. As DNA, the CDR3 is TGCGCCAGGAGGGGGCTTCCCCCCTATGGCTACACCTTC. Translation: CARRGLPPYGYTF.